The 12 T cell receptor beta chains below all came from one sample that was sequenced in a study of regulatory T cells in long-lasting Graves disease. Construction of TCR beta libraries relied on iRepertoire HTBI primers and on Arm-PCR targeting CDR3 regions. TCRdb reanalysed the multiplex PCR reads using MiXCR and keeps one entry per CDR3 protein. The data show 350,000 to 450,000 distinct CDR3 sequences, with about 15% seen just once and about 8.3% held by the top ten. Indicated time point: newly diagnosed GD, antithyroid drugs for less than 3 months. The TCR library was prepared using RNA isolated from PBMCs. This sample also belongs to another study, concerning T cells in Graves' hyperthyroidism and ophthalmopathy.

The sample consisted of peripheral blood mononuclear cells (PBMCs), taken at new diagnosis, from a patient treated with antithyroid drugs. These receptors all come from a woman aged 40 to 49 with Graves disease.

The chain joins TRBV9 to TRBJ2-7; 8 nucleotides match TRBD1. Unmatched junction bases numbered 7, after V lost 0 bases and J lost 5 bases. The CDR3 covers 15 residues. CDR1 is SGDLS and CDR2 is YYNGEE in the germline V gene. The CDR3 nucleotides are TGTGCCAGCAGCGTAGGGGGACAGGTCTTCGACGAGCAGTACTTC. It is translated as CASSVGGQVFDEQYF.

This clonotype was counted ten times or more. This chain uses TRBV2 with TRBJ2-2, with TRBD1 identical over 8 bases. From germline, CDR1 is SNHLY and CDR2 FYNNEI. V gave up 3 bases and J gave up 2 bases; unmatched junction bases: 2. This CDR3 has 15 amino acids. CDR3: CASSDRGRNTGELFF. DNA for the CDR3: TGTGCCAGCAGTGACAGGGGGCGTAACACCGGGGAGCTGTTTTTT. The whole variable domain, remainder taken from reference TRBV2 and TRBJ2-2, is EPEVTQTPSHQVTQMGQEVILRCVPISNHLYFYWYRQILGQKVEFLVSFYNNEISEKSEIFDDQFSVERPDGSNFTLKIRSTKLEDSAMYFCASSDRGRNTGELFFGEGSRLTVL.

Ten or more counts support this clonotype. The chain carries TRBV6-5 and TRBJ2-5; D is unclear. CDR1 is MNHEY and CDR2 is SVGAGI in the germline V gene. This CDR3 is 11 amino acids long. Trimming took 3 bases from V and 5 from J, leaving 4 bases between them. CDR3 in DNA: TGTGCCAGCAGTTATGAGGAGACCCAGTACTTC. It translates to CASSYEETQYF.

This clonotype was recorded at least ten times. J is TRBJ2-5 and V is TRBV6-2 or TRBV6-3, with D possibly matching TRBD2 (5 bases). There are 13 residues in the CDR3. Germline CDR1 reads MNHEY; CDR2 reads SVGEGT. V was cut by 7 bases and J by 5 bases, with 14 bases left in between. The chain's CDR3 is CASIRTYGETQYF. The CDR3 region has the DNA TGTGCCAGCATTCGGACTTATGGGGAGACCCAGTACTTC.

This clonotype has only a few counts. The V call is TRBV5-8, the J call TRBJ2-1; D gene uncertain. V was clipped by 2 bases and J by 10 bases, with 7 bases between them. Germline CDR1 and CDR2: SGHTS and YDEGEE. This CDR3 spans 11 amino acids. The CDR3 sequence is CASSFPLEQFF. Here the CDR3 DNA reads TGTGCCAGCAGCTTCCCCCTCGAGCAGTTCTTC.

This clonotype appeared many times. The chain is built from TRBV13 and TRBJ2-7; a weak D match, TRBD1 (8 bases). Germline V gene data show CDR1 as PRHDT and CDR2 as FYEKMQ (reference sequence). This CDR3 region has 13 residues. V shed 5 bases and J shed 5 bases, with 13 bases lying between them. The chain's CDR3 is CASSHTGGDEQYF. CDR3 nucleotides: TGTGCCAGCAGCCACACAGGGGGGGACGAGCAGTACTTC.

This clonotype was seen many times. The CDR3 spells CASSLAYRGNTGELFF. Written as DNA, the CDR3 is TGTGCCAGCAGTTTAGCGTACAGGGGGAACACCGGGGAGCTGTTTTTT. The J gene is TRBJ2-2, the V gene TRBV12-3 or TRBV12-4, with 7 bases fitting TRBD1. The length of the CDR3 is 16 residues. The V gene end was trimmed by 0 bases and the J gene end by 1 base; junction bases not matched to a gene: 2.

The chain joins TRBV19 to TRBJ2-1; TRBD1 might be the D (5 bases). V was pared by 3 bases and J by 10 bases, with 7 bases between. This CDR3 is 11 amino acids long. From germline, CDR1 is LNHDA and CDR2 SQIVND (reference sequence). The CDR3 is CASSMGLEQFF. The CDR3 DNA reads TGTGCCAGTAGTATGGGGCTAGAGCAGTTCTTC.

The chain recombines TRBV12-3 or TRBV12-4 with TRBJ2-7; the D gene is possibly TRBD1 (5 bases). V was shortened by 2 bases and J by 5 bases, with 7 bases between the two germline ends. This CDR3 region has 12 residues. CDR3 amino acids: CASSLQGNEQYV. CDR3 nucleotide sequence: TGTGCCAGCAGTTTACAGGGAAACGAGCAGTACGTC.

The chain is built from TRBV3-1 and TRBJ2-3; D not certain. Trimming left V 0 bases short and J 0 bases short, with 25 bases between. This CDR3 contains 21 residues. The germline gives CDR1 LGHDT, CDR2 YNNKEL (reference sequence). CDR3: CASSQDLDVGHFEISTDTQYF. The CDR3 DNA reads TGTGCCAGCAGCCAAGATCTCGACGTTGGCCACTTCGAGATCAGCACAGATACGCAGTATTTT.

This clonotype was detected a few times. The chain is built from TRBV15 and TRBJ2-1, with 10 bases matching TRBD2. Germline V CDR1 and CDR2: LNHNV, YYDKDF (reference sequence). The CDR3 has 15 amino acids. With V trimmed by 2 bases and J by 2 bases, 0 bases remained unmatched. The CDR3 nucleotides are TGTGCCACCAGCAGACTAGCGGGAGCCTACAATGAGCAGTTCTTC. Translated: CATSRLAGAYNEQFF.

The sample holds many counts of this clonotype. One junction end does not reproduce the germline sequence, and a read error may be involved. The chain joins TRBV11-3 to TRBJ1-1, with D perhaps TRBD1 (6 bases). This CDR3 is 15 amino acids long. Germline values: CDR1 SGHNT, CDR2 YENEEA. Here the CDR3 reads CASSLDSPGDTEAFF. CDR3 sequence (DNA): TGTGCCAGCAGCCTAGACTCGCCAGGGGACACTGAAGCTTTCTTT.